Presented here are 5 T cell receptor beta chains from one specimen sequenced in a study of cytomegalovirus exposure and HLA in healthy donors (dated by TCRdb to about 2017). The protocol used for the library was the immunoSEQ multiplex PCR assay. A mixture of 60 forward primers for TCR Vbeta segments and 13 reverse primers for TCR Jbeta segments was used in the multiplex PCR. The immuneACCESS repertoire file appears here via TCRdb, limited to in-frame rearrangements. These files lack a portion of the clones; in checked studies, under half of the deficit traces to unresolved V genes, and the cause of the others is not known. The sample table records about 200,000 clones; 70% to 90% of these occur just once. Around 2.8% of the sample is in the top ten clones. The specimen sequenced was PBMCs. These receptors were obtained from a young man in good health and CMV-seronegative.

The chain carries TRBV13 and TRBJ2-5, with TRBD2 matching 7 bases. Germline CDR1 reads PRHDT; CDR2 reads FYEKMQ (reference sequence). The J segment lost 1 base and the V segment lost 5 bases, leaving 1 base of the junction unmatched. The CDR3 has 13 amino acids. The CDR3 DNA reads as TGTGCCAGCAGCCGCGGGGGCCAAGAGACCCAGTACTTC. Its translation: CASSRGGQETQYF.

This chain joins TRBV9 and TRBJ1-2; TRBD1 matches at 8 bases. There are 17 residues in the CDR3. The trim removed 0 bases at V and 6 bases at J, leaving 13 bases unmatched. Per the germline V gene, CDR1 is SGDLS and CDR2 is YYNGEE. The CDR3 here is CASSVGGGTGASNGYTF. The CDR3, as DNA: TGTGCCAGCAGCGTAGGGGGGGGGACAGGAGCTTCTAATGGCTACACCTTC.

V and J are TRBV6-5 and TRBJ1-5; 7 bases are a match to TRBD1. In germline, CDR1 is MNHEY, CDR2 SVGAGI. CDR3 size: 15 residues. V shed 6 bases and J 0 bases; nucleotides not matched to a gene: 5. CDR3 DNA sequence: TGTGCCAGCAGCAACCAGGGGGATAGCAATCAGCCCCAGCATTTT. Translation: CASSNQGDSNQPQHF.

The CDR3 DNA reads as TGTGCCAGCAGCTTGGAGCAGGGTTCCTACAATGAGCAGTTCTTC. Protein: CASSLEQGSYNEQFF. This sequence joins TRBV5-5 and TRBJ2-1; perhaps TRBD1 as D (5 bases). Looked up from germline, CDR1 is SGHKS and CDR2 is YYEKEE (reference sequence). V dropped 0 bases and J dropped 1 base, with 8 bases sitting between them. This CDR3 is 15 amino acids long.

This clone showed up just a few times. The J gene is TRBJ1-1, the V gene TRBV6-6; unclear D gene. The germline V and J ends were trimmed by 6 bases and 0 bases, with 11 bases remaining between them. CDR1 is MNHNY and CDR2 is SVGAGI in the germline V gene (reference sequence). The CDR3 totals 14 residues. CDR3 bases: TGTGCCAGCAGCTCGCACGGGTTGAACACTGAAGCTTTCTTT. Translation gives CASSSHGLNTEAFF.